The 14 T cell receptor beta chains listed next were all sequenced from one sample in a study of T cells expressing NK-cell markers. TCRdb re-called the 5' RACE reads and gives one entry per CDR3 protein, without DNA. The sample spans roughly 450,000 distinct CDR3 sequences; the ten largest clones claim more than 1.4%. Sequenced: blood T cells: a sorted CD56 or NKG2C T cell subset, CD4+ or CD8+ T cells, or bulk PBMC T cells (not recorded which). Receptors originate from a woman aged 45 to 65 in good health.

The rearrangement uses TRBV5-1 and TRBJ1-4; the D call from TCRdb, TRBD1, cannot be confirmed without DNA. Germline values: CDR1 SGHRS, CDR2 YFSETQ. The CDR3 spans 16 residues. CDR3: CASSEITGGGGEKLFF.

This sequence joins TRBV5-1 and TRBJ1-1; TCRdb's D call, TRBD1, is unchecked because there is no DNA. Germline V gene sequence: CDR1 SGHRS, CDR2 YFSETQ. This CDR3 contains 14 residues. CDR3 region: CASSLGRPGAEAFF. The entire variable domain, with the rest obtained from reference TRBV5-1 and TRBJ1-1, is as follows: KAGVTQTPRYLIKTRGQQVTLSCSPISGHRSVSWYQQTPGQGLQFLFEYFSETQRNKGNFPGRFSGRQFSNSRSEMNVSTLELGDSALYLCASSLGRPGAEAFFGQGTRLTVV.

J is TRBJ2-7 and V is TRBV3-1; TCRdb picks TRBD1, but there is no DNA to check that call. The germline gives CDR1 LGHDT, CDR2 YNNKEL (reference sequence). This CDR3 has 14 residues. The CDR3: CASSPLWDAYEQYF.

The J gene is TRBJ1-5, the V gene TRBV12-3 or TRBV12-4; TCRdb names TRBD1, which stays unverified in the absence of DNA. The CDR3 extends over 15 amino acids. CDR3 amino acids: CASSYGRGSNQPQHF.

The CDR3 loop reads CSVSGGRSPGELFF. The rearrangement uses TRBV29-1 and TRBJ2-2; checking the TCRdb D call of TRBD2 is not possible without DNA. This CDR3 has 14 residues. Germline CDR1 is SQVTM and CDR2 is ANQGSEA.

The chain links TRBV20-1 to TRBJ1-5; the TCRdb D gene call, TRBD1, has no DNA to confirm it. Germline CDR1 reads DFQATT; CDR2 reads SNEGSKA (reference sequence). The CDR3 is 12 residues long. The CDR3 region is CSASGGGVGQHF.

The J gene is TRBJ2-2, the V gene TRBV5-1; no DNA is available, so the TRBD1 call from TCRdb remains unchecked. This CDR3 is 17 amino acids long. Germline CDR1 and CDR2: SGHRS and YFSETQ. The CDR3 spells CASSFVPAIGNTGELFF. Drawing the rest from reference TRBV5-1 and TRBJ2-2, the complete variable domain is KAGVTQTPRYLIKTRGQQVTLSCSPISGHRSVSWYQQTPGQGLQFLFEYFSETQRNKGNFPGRFSGRQFSNSRSEMNVSTLELGDSALYLCASSFVPAIGNTGELFFGEGSRLTVL.

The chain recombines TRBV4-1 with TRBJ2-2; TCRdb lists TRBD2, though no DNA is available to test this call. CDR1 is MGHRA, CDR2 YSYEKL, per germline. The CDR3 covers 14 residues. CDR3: CASSQASYGGELFF.

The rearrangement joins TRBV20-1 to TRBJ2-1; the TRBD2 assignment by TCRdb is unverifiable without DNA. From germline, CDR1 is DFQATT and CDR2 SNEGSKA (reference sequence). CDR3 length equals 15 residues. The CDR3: CSAGRVGPGRNEQFF.

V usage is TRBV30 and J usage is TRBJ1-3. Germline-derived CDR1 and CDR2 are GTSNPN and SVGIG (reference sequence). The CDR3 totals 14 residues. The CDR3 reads CAWSVGLSGNTIYF. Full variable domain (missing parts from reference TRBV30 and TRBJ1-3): SQTIHQWPATLVQPVGSPLSLECTVEGTSNPNLYWYRQAAGRGLQLLFYSVGIGQISSEVPQNLSASRPQDRQFILSSKKLLLSDSGFYLCAWSVGLSGNTIYFGEGSWLTVV.

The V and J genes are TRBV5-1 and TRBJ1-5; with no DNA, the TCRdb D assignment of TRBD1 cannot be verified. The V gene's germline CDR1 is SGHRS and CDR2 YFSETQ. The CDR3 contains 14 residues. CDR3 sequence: CASSAGASNQPQHF.

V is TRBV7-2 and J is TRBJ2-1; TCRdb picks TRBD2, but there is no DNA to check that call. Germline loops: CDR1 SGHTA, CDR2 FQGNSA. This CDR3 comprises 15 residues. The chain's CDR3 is CASNPQAGRDNEQFF.

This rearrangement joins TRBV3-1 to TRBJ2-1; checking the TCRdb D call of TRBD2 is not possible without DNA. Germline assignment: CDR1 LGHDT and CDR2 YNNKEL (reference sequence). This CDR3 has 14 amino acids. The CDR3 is CASSRRGGDNEQFF.

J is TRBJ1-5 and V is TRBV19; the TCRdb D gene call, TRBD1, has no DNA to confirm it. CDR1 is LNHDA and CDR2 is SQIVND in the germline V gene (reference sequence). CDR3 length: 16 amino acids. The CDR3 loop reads CASSIDQGGTGQPQHF.